This TCR beta chain was captured in a study of Tregs in tolerant kidney transplant recipients (dated by TCRdb to 2018 to 2020). At the level of the whole study: Before combined kidney and bone marrow transplantation, this study identified donor-specific regulatory T cells using TCRbeta sequencing and then followed those same cells after transplant. TCRbeta repertoire sequencing was used in a few healthy controls to compare several ways of expanding Tregs specific for an allogeneic donor. The full study reports these points: Because the study included only a small number of patients, the results must be confirmed in larger populations and under other immunosuppression protocols. The most biologically relevant and donor-specific TCRbeta repertoire appeared to be identified by expanding Tregs with activated donor B cells. Biological reproducibility was not examined directly, but technical replication error appeared to be minimal.

Comments on this clone: The antigen it binds to is not known. There are no base qualities to consult, and no much larger clone falls within one base.

For TCRbeta CDR3 sequencing, genomic DNA was extracted from sorted cells using the QIAGEN DNeasy Blood and Tissue Kit. Through immunoSEQ, high-throughput TCRbeta CDR3 sequencing was done commercially, including PCR amplification with internal controls and bias correction. As for the original processing: Unique productive TCRbeta sequences were defined by CDR3 nucleotide sequence when primers matched and otherwise by CDR3 amino acid sequence together with Vbeta and Jbeta genes. To correct for sorting error, sequences found in more than one sorted population at a frequency ratio of 2:1 or less were discarded, and the remaining shared sequences were assigned to the population with the higher frequency. Sequences were defined as donor-reactive when expanded at least 5-fold in CFSE-low cells versus unstimulated cells and present at a frequency of at least 0.01% in CFSE-low cells. Repertoire divergence was quantified by Jensen-Shannon divergence using the top 100 TCRbeta sequences ranked by frequency. When a sample had multiple sequencing runs, each run was corrected for sorting error separately and the runs were then pooled. Entries here come from immuneACCESS through TCRdb and include only in-frame sequences with V and J called. Some clones fail to appear in such tables; in the studies checked, an unresolved V gene covers under half of the shortfall, and the cause of the remainder is unknown. The V and J calls and clone size come from that table; D and trimming were worked out from the DNA. The sample table contains roughly 18,000 clones; only one count was recorded for roughly 82% of them. The ten largest clones represent more than 2% of the sample.

Unstimulated Tregs (CD4+CD25+CD127-), CD4+ non-Tregs (CD4+CD25-), CD4 and CD8 cells were FACS-sorted from thawed PBMCs. Thawed PBMCs were rested overnight at 37 degrees C with about 200 IU/ml IL-2 before Treg sorting. Blood from healthy controls was obtained either as purchased buffy coats or from healthy volunteers. Healthy control blood was processed to PBMCs with a Ficoll density gradient and then cryopreserved, whereas patient PBMCs were collected both before and after transplant. Spanning cysteine to phenylalanine, the CDR3 consists of 14 amino acids. Here the CDR3 DNA is all that survives: 42 bases in frame from base 1. From a lookup of the germline V gene (reference sequence), CDR1 and CDR2 are LNHDA and SQIVND. V lost 6 bases and J lost 3 bases; the stretch between them is 14 bases long.

This TCR was recovered from a human donor in good health. Here the chain combines TRBV19 and TRBJ1-2; TRBD1 is a possible D gene, resting on 6 matching bases. The sample comprised Tregs from blood. The base sequence is TGTGCCAGTAGCCGGACAGCGGGGGACTATGGCTACACCTTC. It translates as CASSRTAGDYGYTF.